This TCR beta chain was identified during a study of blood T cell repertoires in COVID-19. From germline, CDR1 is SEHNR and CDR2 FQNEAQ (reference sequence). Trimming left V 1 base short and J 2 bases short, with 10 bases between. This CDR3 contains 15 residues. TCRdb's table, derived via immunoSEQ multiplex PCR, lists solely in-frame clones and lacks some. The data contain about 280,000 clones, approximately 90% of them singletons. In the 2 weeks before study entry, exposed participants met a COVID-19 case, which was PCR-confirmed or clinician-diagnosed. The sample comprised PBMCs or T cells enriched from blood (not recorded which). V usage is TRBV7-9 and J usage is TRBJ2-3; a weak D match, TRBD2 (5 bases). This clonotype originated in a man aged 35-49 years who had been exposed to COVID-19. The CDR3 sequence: CASSLGALATDTQYF. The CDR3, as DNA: TGTGCCAGCAGCTTAGGGGCCCTAGCCACAGATACGCAGTATTTT.